A selection of T cell receptor beta chains follows, all from one sample in a study of blood T cells in healthy people across ages. In TCRdb, the 5' RACE reads were re-called with MiXCR into one record per CDR3 protein. The repertoire includes over 700,000 distinct CDR3 sequences, 20% to 25% of them detected once, and 9.4% sits in the top ten. This same sample was also taken into another study, of T cells of mothers and their children.

Input material: blood. These receptors were collected from a boy aged 5-17 years in good health. The CDR3 runs from the conserved cysteine through the conserved F or W. A D gene is named only where the DNA matches it firmly. Clone sizes are given selectively: once, few, many, or a class where the clone is expanded.

j_gene	d_gene	v_gene	abundance	CDR3nt	CDR3aa
TRBJ2-1	.	TRBV4-1	few	TGCGCCAGCAGCCAAGATATGAGCCAAGAAACGTACTTC	CASSQDMSQETYF
TRBJ1-5	.	TRBV12-5	few	TGTGCTAGTGGTTTGTCCAGGGGAAATTATCAGCCCCAGCATTTT	CASGLSRGNYQPQHF
TRBJ2-1	TRBD2	TRBV11-2	.	TGTGCCAGCAGCTATGGGCCTAGCGGGAGCGATGAGCAGTTCTTC	CASSYGPSGSDEQFF
TRBJ2-1	.	TRBV4-2	few	TGTGCCAGCAGCCAAGACGGGCCGGGATCCCCCGACAATGAGCAGTTCTTC	CASSQDGPGSPDNEQFF
TRBJ2-1	.	TRBV18	few	TGTGCCAGCTCACCATTACAGGGAGGTGAGCAGTTCTTC	CASSPLQGGEQFF
TRBJ1-1	.	TRBV5-1	many	TGTGCCAGCAGCCTGGGACTTGAAGCTTTCTTT	CASSLGLEAFF
TRBJ2-3	.	TRBV27	.	TGTGCCAGCAGTTGGATTTTCACAGATACGCAGTATTTT	CASSWIFTDTQYF
TRBJ2-5	TRBD2	TRBV27	few	TGTGCCAGCAGACCTGCGGGACTAGCGAGCGAGACCCAGTACTTC	CASRPAGLASETQYF
TRBJ1-2	.	TRBV6-1	.	TGTGCCAGCAGTGAACTAGGGGGGAAATATGGCTACACCTTC	CASSELGGKYGYTF
TRBJ1-5	TRBD1	TRBV7-2	few	TGTGCCAGCAGCTCCCGGACAGGGAACAATCAGCCCCAGCATTTT	CASSSRTGNNQPQHF
TRBJ2-7	.	TRBV27	.	TGTGCCAGCAGTTTATTCCTAGGAAGTCGCGAGCAGTACTTC	CASSLFLGSREQYF
TRBJ2-7	.	TRBV10-3	.	TGTGCCATCAGTGAGTCGTACAGTGTCTACGAGCAGTACTTC	CAISESYSVYEQYF
TRBJ1-1	.	TRBV29-1	.	TGCAGCCTCACCCTCCCCAGCACTGAAGCTTTCTTT	CSLTLPSTEAFF
TRBJ1-1	TRBD1	TRBV28	.	TGTGCCAGCAGTTTGGGAGCCGGGACAGGGACTGAAGCTTTCTTT	CASSLGAGTGTEAFF
TRBJ2-5	TRBD2	TRBV7-9	.	TGTGCCAGCAGCTCGGTACTAGCGGACCAAGAGACCCAGTACTTC	CASSSVLADQETQYF
TRBJ2-5	.	TRBV3-1	few	TGTGCCAGCAGCCCCCAACTTCAAGAGACCCAGTACTTC	CASSPQLQETQYF
TRBJ2-3	.	TRBV10-3	few	TGTGCCATCAACGCCGGACAGAGTACAGATACGCAGTATTTT	CAINAGQSTDTQYF
TRBJ2-1	.	TRBV10-3	.	TGTGCCGTCCGGGGGGGCCCCGGGACAGTCTACAATGAGCAGTTCTTC	CAVRGGPGTVYNEQFF
TRBJ2-5	TRBD2	TRBV9	few	TGTGCCAGCAGCTTTAGCGGGGGGACACTACAAGAGACCCAGTACTTC	CASSFSGGTLQETQYF
TRBJ2-7	.	TRBV28	.	TGTGCCAGCAGTGACCGGGACACGTTGTTCCACGAGCAGTACTTC	CASSDRDTLFHEQYF
TRBJ2-4	TRBD2	TRBV12-3/TRBV12-4	.	TGTGCCAGCAGTTTAGGGCGGGAGCACATTCAGTACTTC	CASSLGREHIQYF
TRBJ2-1	TRBD1	TRBV7-9	.	TGTGCCAGCAGCTTGATACGACAGGGCTCCCTGTCGTACAATGAGCAGTTCTTC	CASSLIRQGSLSYNEQFF
TRBJ2-1	TRBD2	TRBV3-1	.	TGTGCCAGCAGCCCCATGGGACTAGCGGCAAGGAGCTCCTACAATGAGCAGTTCTTC	CASSPMGLAARSSYNEQFF
TRBJ1-2	TRBD1	TRBV5-6	few	TGTGCCAGCAGCTTGGGGACAGGCTGGGGCTATGGCTACACCTTC	CASSLGTGWGYGYTF
TRBJ2-6	.	TRBV21-1	.	TGTGCCAGCTCATCCCGGGATCAAGACCCGCCTGGGGCCAACGTCCTGACTTTC	CASSSRDQDPPGANVLTF
TRBJ2-3	.	TRBV5-1	few	TGCGCCAGCAGCCACGGACGGGGCTCAGATACGCAGTATTTT	CASSHGRGSDTQYF
TRBJ1-2	TRBD1	TRBV12-3/TRBV12-4	few	TGTGCCAGCAGCCATGGACAGGGGATAGATGGCTACACCTTC	CASSHGQGIDGYTF
TRBJ1-2	.	TRBV12-5	.	TGTGCTAGTGGTTTGGGCGCATCTAGCTATGGCTACACCTTC	CASGLGASSYGYTF
TRBJ2-1	TRBD2	TRBV10-3	few	TGTGCCATCAGTGAGGAGACTAGCGAGTACAATGAGCAGTTCTTC	CAISEETSEYNEQFF
TRBJ1-2	.	TRBV29-1	few	TGCAGCGTTGACGAAATGAACTATGGCTACACCTTC	CSVDEMNYGYTF
TRBJ2-5	TRBD2	TRBV5-1	few	TGCGCCAGCAGCCGCTCCCTAGCGGTAGAGACCCAGTACTTC	CASSRSLAVETQYF
TRBJ2-3	.	TRBV7-2	few	TGTGCCAGCAGCTTAGTTTTGGCGCGTACGCAGTATTTT	CASSLVLARTQYF
TRBJ1-4	.	TRBV2	once	TGTGCCAGCAGTGATCGGCCTAATGAAAAACTGTTTTTT	CASSDRPNEKLFF
TRBJ2-5	.	TRBV11-2	many	TGTGCCAGCAGCTTAGACTTGCAAGAGACCCAGTACTTC	CASSLDLQETQYF
TRBJ1-1	.	TRBV7-2	.	TGTGCCAGCAGCTTTGGTGGTAGCGCTGAAGCTTTCTTT	CASSFGGSAEAFF
TRBJ2-5	.	TRBV6-5	few	TGTGCCAGCAGTTACTCGAGTAGGGTTCGGGTGGGAGAGACCCAGTACTTC	CASSYSSRVRVGETQYF
TRBJ1-4	.	TRBV29-1	few	TGCAGCGTTGTTTATTTCAGGGCGGGGGGACCTGAAAAACTGTTTTTT	CSVVYFRAGGPEKLFF
TRBJ2-1	TRBD2	TRBV29-1	.	TGCAGCTCCTTGGCTAGCGGGAGGTCCGGTGAGCAGTTCTTC	CSSLASGRSGEQFF
TRBJ2-5	.	TRBV12-3/TRBV12-4	many	TGTGCCAGCAGCTTACGGGTTGAGACCCAGTACTTC	CASSLRVETQYF
TRBJ2-3	.	TRBV7-8	.	TGTGCCAGCTCTTCCCTGGGCTTAGAGGGAGATACGCAGTATTTT	CASSSLGLEGDTQYF
TRBJ1-1	TRBD1	TRBV29-1	few	TGCAGCGCAACCCCGGGGACAGGGGGCCCTGAAGCTTTCTTT	CSATPGTGGPEAFF
TRBJ2-7	.	TRBV5-6	.	TGTGCCAGCAGCTTTACCCGCGAGCAGTACTTC	CASSFTREQYF
TRBJ2-1	.	TRBV3-1	few	TGTGCCAGCAGCCAAGATCAAGCTAGTGGGGGGTACAATGAGCAGTTCTTC	CASSQDQASGGYNEQFF
TRBJ2-1	TRBD2	TRBV9	few	TGTGCCAGCAGCGTCTGGCGGGAGGGCCCCCATGAGCAGTTCTTC	CASSVWREGPHEQFF
TRBJ2-5	TRBD2	TRBV7-2	few	TGTGCCAGCAGCTTACAAATGTGGGAGGGCGGAGAGACCCAGTACTTC	CASSLQMWEGGETQYF
TRBJ2-1	TRBD2	TRBV3-1	.	TGTGCCAGCAGCCAGGCTACTAGCGGGAGGTATGAGCAGTTCTTC	CASSQATSGRYEQFF
TRBJ1-4	TRBD1	TRBV6-6	few	TGTGCCAGCAGTTCAGGGGTAGGGGGCGAAAAACTGTTTTTT	CASSSGVGGEKLFF
TRBJ2-5	.	TRBV10-3	.	TGTGCCATCAGTGAGTCCCAGGCCCAAGAGACCCAGTACTTC	CAISESQAQETQYF